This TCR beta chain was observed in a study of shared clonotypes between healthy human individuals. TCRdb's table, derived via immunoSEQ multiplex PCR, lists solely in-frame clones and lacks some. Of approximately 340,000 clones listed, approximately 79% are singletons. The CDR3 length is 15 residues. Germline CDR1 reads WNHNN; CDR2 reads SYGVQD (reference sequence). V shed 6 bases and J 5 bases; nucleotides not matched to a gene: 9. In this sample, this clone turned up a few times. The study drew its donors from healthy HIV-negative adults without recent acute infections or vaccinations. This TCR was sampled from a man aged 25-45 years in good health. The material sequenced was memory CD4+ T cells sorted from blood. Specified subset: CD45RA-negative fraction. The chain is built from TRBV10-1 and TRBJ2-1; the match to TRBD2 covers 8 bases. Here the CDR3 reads CASSPSLAGHNEQFF. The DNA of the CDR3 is TGCGCCAGCAGCCCCTCGCTAGCGGGCCACAATGAGCAGTTCTTC.